This T cell receptor beta chain was profiled in a study of cytomegalovirus exposure and HLA in healthy donors. Study results and limitations: In the analysis, some V segments, TRBV6-2 and TRBV6-3 included, were excluded as indistinguishable. A later analysis showed that HLA-associated TCR beta chains had undergone more clonal expansion than equally common others.

Missing from this donor's record is the CMV serostatus. The PCR was carried out with 60 Vbeta primers and 13 Jbeta primers. The protocol was immunoSEQ multiplex PCR, while the TCRdb copy is restricted to in-frame clones and leaves out a portion. Of 80,000 to 100,000 clones listed, about 80% were seen once; the top ten hold about a tenth. The germline V gene encodes CDR1 SGHDN and CDR2 FVKESK. Trimming stripped 1 base from V and 5 bases from J, with 8 bases between. The CDR3 is 14 amino acids. A note on this clone: Its antigen remains unidentified.

The sequenced material came from PBMCs. The chain carries TRBV14 and TRBJ2-2, with D maybe TRBD2 (5 bases). The TCR comes from a human donor in good health. CDR3: CASSQVIATGELFF. DNA for the CDR3: TGTGCCAGCAGCCAAGTCATAGCGACCGGGGAGCTGTTTTTT.